The 29 T cell receptor beta chains in this list originate from one sample, sequenced in a study of blood T cell repertoires in COVID-19. The table came from immunoSEQ multiplex PCR; TCRdb's copy has only in-frame clones and leaves some out. The top ten clones hold 5.1% of a sample with 230,000 or so clones, 80% of them seen once. The sequenced material came from peripheral blood. These receptors all come from a human donor in a cohort sampled during active COVID-19.

J is TRBJ2-5 and V is TRBV5-1, with 9 bases matching TRBD2. CDR3 length: 16 amino acids. V lost 0 bases to trimming and J lost 4 bases; unmatched junction nucleotides: 7. Per the germline V gene, CDR1 is SGHRS and CDR2 is YFSETQ. The CDR3 nucleotides are TGCGCCAGCAGCTTGGGCGGAGCGGGAGGCGGAGAGACCCAGTACTTC. Amino acid sequence: CASSLGGAGGGETQYF.

This clone was counted once. This sequence joins TRBV5-1 and TRBJ2-5; 14 bases fit TRBD2. The CDR3 spans 16 residues. Unmatched junction bases numbered 6, after V lost 4 bases and J lost 4 bases. Germline CDR1 is SGHRS and CDR2 is YFSETQ. CDR3 in DNA: TGCGCCAGCAGCCCCGGACTAGCGGGAGGACGAGAGACCCAGTACTTC. Its translation is CASSPGLAGGRETQYF. Using reference TRBV5-1 and TRBJ2-5 for the parts outside the CDR3, the full variable domain is KAGVTQTPRYLIKTRGQQVTLSCSPISGHRSVSWYQQTPGQGLQFLFEYFSETQRNKGNFPGRFSGRQFSNSRSEMNVSTLELGDSALYLCASSPGLAGGRETQYFGPGTRLLVL.

The rearrangement joins TRBV4-3 to TRBJ2-7, with D maybe TRBD1 (7 bases). The CDR3 length is 16 residues. With 0 bases removed from V and 3 bases from J, the gap between germline ends came to 15 bases. Germline V lookup: CDR1 LGHNA, CDR2 YSLEER. Here the CDR3 reads CASSQDWGDSNYEQYF. The DNA of the CDR3 is TGCGCCAGCAGCCAAGATTGGGGGGACAGCAACTACGAGCAGTACTTC.

The table lists this clone with a few counts. This sequence joins TRBV11-3 and TRBJ1-4; no definite D call. The germline V gene has CDR1 SGHNT and CDR2 YENEEA. V gave up 3 bases and J gave up 10 bases, with 9 bases separating them. The CDR3 is made up of 12 amino acids. CDR3: CASSFFTGKLFF. The CDR3 bases are TGTGCCAGCAGCTTCTTTACCGGAAAACTGTTTTTT.

The V call is TRBV2, the J call TRBJ2-3; D is perhaps TRBD1 (7 bases). With 6 bases removed from V and 4 bases from J, the gap between germline ends came to 20 bases. Germline CDR1 and CDR2: SNHLY and FYNNEI. This CDR3 contains 16 residues. The CDR3 sequence: CASSAQGGRLADTQYF. CDR3 DNA: TGTGCCAGCAGCGCCCAGGGGGGTCGGTTAGCAGATACGCAGTATTTT.

This clone was found a few times. V is TRBV6-5 and J is TRBJ1-5; 10 bases fit TRBD1. Germline-derived CDR1 and CDR2 are MNHEY and SVGAGI. The junction had 5 bases not matched to a gene; V was cut back by 5 bases and J by 7 bases. The CDR3 loop spans 14 amino acids. The CDR3, as DNA: TGTGCCAGCAGTCGACAGGGGGCATACCAGCCCCAGCATTTT. This translates into CASSRQGAYQPQHF.

This rearrangement joins TRBV4-1 to TRBJ2-3, with 14 bases lining up with TRBD2. V lost 3 bases and J lost 6; bases outside the gene matches: 8. Germline CDR1 reads MGHRA; CDR2 reads YSYEKL. This CDR3 region has 17 residues. The CDR3, as DNA: TGCGCCAGCAGCCACTTGGGACTAGCGGGAGTAGCGGATACGCAGTATTTT. As protein: CASSHLGLAGVADTQYF.

This clone was counted many times. The rearrangement uses TRBV10-1 and TRBJ2-2; TRBD1 matches at 7 bases. Trimming took 7 bases from V and 1 from J; bases not matched to a gene: 3. The germline gives CDR1 WNHNN, CDR2 SYGVQD (reference sequence). The CDR3 contains 14 residues. CDR3 in amino acids: CASIDRENTGELFF. The CDR3 DNA follows: TGCGCCAGCATCGACAGGGAGAACACCGGGGAGCTGTTTTTT.

V gene TRBV16 combines with J gene TRBJ1-6; 7 bases agree with TRBD1. Per the germline V gene, CDR1 is KGHSY and CDR2 is FQNENV. The CDR3 spans 16 residues. The V gene end was trimmed by 2 bases and the J gene end by 5 bases; junction bases not matched to a gene: 6. The chain's CDR3 is CASSQTTGLDNSPLHF. In nucleotides, the CDR3 is TGTGCCAGCAGCCAAACGACAGGGTTGGATAATTCACCCCTCCACTTT.

This clone was observed a handful of times. Other DNA sequences of this sample code for an identical CDR3. V gene TRBV29-1 combines with J gene TRBJ1-4; 7 nucleotides line up with TRBD1. The germline V gene has CDR1 SQVTM and CDR2 ANQGSEA. V was pared by 6 bases and J by 5 bases, with 3 bases of the junction left unmatched. The CDR3 covers 12 residues. DNA for the CDR3: TGCAGCGTGACAGGGACGAATGAAAAACTGTTTTTT. As protein: CSVTGTNEKLFF.

The chain joins TRBV6-5 to TRBJ2-7; 15 bases fit TRBD2. Trimming at V came to 4 bases and at J to 5 bases, leaving 6 bases not matched to a gene. CDR1 is MNHEY and CDR2 is SVGAGI in the germline V gene. The CDR3 spans 16 residues. The chain's CDR3 is CASSWGTSGRLHEQYF. CDR3 DNA: TGTGCCAGCAGTTGGGGGACTAGCGGGAGGCTCCACGAGCAGTACTTC.

The chain carries TRBV29-1 and TRBJ2-1, with 10 nucleotides matching TRBD1. The CDR3 runs to 15 residues. Germline loops: CDR1 SQVTM, CDR2 ANQGSEA. Losses at the gene ends were 6 bases for V and 8 bases for J; bases not matched to a gene: 13. CDR3 coding DNA: TGCAGCGTCGATGGGGCAGGACAGGGGGGCGATGAGCAGTTCTTC. Amino acids: CSVDGAGQGGDEQFF.

The chain joins TRBV4-3 to TRBJ1-1; D gene ambiguous. The CDR3 has 16 amino acids. Trimming removed 0 bases from V and 3 bases from J, with 14 bases in between. Germline V gene lookup returns CDR1 LGHNA and CDR2 YSLEER. The CDR3 here is CASSQEKEGGDTEAFF. The DNA for the CDR3 is TGCGCCAGCAGCCAAGAGAAAGAGGGAGGCGACACTGAAGCTTTCTTT.

The chain carries TRBV25-1 and TRBJ2-7, with a weak D call TRBD2 (5 bases). This CDR3 has 14 amino acids. V lost 2 bases to trimming and J lost 3 bases, with 11 bases between them. The germline V gene encodes CDR1 MGHDK and CDR2 SYGVNS. CDR3: CASSERGLNYEQYF. Here the CDR3 DNA reads TGTGCCAGCAGTGAACGGGGTCTTAACTACGAGCAGTACTTC.

The chain couples TRBV19 to TRBJ1-6; unclear D gene. Germline-derived CDR1 and CDR2 are LNHDA and SQIVND (reference sequence). V dropped 0 bases and J dropped 6 bases, with 9 bases sitting between them. The CDR3 covers 15 residues. The CDR3 protein is CASSIDRTFNSPLHF. As DNA, the CDR3 is TGTGCCAGTAGTATAGACCGGACTTTTAATTCACCCCTCCACTTT.

The CDR3 region is CASRVAGGSSPGELFF. The CDR3, as DNA: TGTGCCAGCAGGGTAGCGGGAGGATCTAGTCCCGGGGAGCTGTTTTTT. The rearrangement joins TRBV27 to TRBJ2-2, with 10 bases aligning to TRBD2. This CDR3 has 16 amino acids. The germline V gene encodes CDR1 MNHEY and CDR2 SMNVEV (reference sequence). V lost 6 bases to trimming and J lost 6 bases; unmatched junction nucleotides: 10.

The V gene is TRBV5-1, the J gene TRBJ1-1; TRBD1 is a possible D gene (6 bases). V was pared by 1 base and J by 1 base, with 8 bases between. The CDR3 contains 14 residues. Germline V gives CDR1 SGHRS, CDR2 YFSETQ. Here the CDR3 DNA reads TGCGCCAGCAGCTTGTCGGGACAGAACACTGAAGCTTTCTTT. This gives the protein CASSLSGQNTEAFF.

The rearrangement links TRBV5-1 to TRBJ1-3; the match to TRBD1 covers 9 bases. Germline trimming cut 4 bases from V and 0 bases from J; bases unmatched to any gene: 5. The germline gives CDR1 SGHRS, CDR2 YFSETQ. The CDR3 is 16 residues long. CDR3 nucleotides: TGCGCCAGCAGCGGCGGGACAGGGAACTCTGGAAACACCATATATTTT. Its protein product is CASSGGTGNSGNTIYF.

The rearrangement joins TRBV6-6 to TRBJ2-5, with D possibly TRBD2 on 6 matching bases. The CDR3 spans 15 residues. CDR1 and CDR2 from the germline V gene are MNHNY and SVGAGI (reference sequence). V was shortened by 7 bases and J by 2 bases, with 17 bases between the two germline ends. The CDR3 nucleotides are TGTGCCAGCACCGCGACTAGGAACTCACAAGAGACCCAGTACTTC. Translated: CASTATRNSQETQYF.

The gene calls are TRBV7-9 and TRBJ2-7; D perhaps matches TRBD1 (5 bases). The germline gives CDR1 SEHNR, CDR2 FQNEAQ (reference sequence). V gave up 1 base and J gave up 6 bases, with 10 bases separating them. The CDR3 is made up of 13 amino acids. CDR3 protein: CASSLGGWAEQYF. CDR3 nucleotides: TGTGCCAGCAGCTTAGGGGGCTGGGCCGAGCAGTACTTC. Variable domain in full (rest from reference TRBV7-9 and TRBJ2-7): DTGVSQNPRHKITKRGQNVTFRCDPISEHNRLYWYRQTLGQGPEFLTYFQNEAQLEKSRLLSDRFSAERPKGSFSTLEIQRTEQGDSAMYLCASSLGGWAEQYFGPGTRLTVT.

V is TRBV6-6 and J is TRBJ1-5; 8 nucleotides align to TRBD1. Germline V gene lookup returns CDR1 MNHNY and CDR2 SVGAGI (reference sequence). CDR3 length: 15 amino acids. The J segment lost 5 bases and the V segment lost 6 bases, leaving 9 bases of the junction unmatched. CDR3 sequence (DNA): TGTGCCAGCAGCCGGACAGGGTTCGGGGATCAGCCCCAGCATTTT. Its protein is CASSRTGFGDQPQHF.

A single count supports this clone. The chain has TRBV9 and TRBJ2-1; 11 nucleotides agree with TRBD2. V shed 3 bases, J shed 6 bases, and the junction held 8 bases outside the gene matches. The CDR3 runs 16 residues. The germline gives CDR1 SGDLS, CDR2 YYNGEE. This CDR3 reads CASSALTSGRTNEQFF. CDR3 in DNA: TGTGCCAGCAGCGCCCTAACTAGCGGGAGAACCAATGAGCAGTTCTTC.

This clone was picked up a small number of times. The gene calls are TRBV14 and TRBJ1-2, with 8 nucleotides matching TRBD1. CDR1 SGHDN and CDR2 FVKESK come from the germline V gene. The CDR3 totals 15 residues. J gave up 4 bases and V 4 bases, and 8 bases lay outside the gene matches. The CDR3 sequence: CASSRRQGNIYGYTF. In DNA, the CDR3 is TGTGCCAGCAGCCGGCGACAGGGGAACATCTATGGCTACACCTTC.

The rearrangement uses TRBV21-1 and TRBJ1-5. TRBV21-1 is described as a pseudogene. This CDR3 has 16 residues. CDR3 nucleotide sequence: TGTGCCAGCAGCAAAGGGGGGGGGCAGGACAATCAGCCCCAGCATTTT. This codes for CASSKGGGQDNQPQHF.

J is TRBJ1-1 and V is TRBV25-1; D is possibly TRBD1 (5 bases). The V end lost 6 bases, the J end lost 3 bases, and 11 bases lay between the germline ends. Germline CDR1 and CDR2: MGHDK and SYGVNS. The length of the CDR3 is 13 residues. The CDR3 DNA reads TGTGCCAGCAGGCGGGACGGCCACACTGAAGCTTTCTTT. It yields the protein CASRRDGHTEAFF.

This clone showed up just a few times. This sequence joins TRBV7-2 and TRBJ1-5, with TRBD1 as a possible D gene (5 bases). Per germline, CDR1 SGHTA and CDR2 FQGNSA. The CDR3 sequence is 15 residues long. V gave up 5 bases and J gave up 2 bases, with 13 bases separating them. CDR3: CASSPLLGGNQPQHF. The CDR3 coding sequence is TGTGCCAGCAGCCCACTCCTAGGGGGCAATCAGCCCCAGCATTTT.

CDR3 DNA: TGTGCCAGCAGTGCGACAGGGTATTATGAAAAACTGTTTTTT. Translation gives CASSATGYYEKLFF. The chain joins TRBV2 to TRBJ1-4; 7 nucleotides line up with TRBD1. CDR3 length equals 14 residues. Germline assignment: CDR1 SNHLY and CDR2 FYNNEI. Unmatched junction bases numbered 5, after V lost 4 bases and J lost 6 bases.

J is TRBJ1-3 and V is TRBV28; D is uncertain. This CDR3 is built from 17 residues. From germline, CDR1 is MDHEN and CDR2 SYDVKM. V lost 2 bases and J 4 bases, leaving 18 bases between the germline ends. CDR3 sequence (DNA): TGTGCCAGCAGTTTACCCCTGGCGGGGAAAATAGGAAACACCATATATTTT. Protein: CASSLPLAGKIGNTIYF.

The chain uses TRBV7-6 and TRBJ1-2; D remains unclear. V was pared by 2 bases and J by 8 bases, with 15 bases between. This CDR3 region has 14 residues. CDR1 and CDR2 from the germline V gene are SGHVS and FNYEAQ. CDR3 region: CASSLNNQDGGYTF. As DNA, the CDR3 is TGTGCCAGCAGCTTAAATAACCAGGATGGCGGCTACACCTTC.